Listed below are T cell receptor beta chains from one sample, sequenced in a study of regulatory T cells in long-lasting Graves disease. Each CDR3 protein is one row after TCRdb ran MiXCR on the multiplex PCR reads. Here the sample spans about 330,000 distinct CDR3 sequences, about 17% being singletons. The same specimen was also included in a second study, on T cells in Graves' hyperthyroidism and ophthalmopathy.

This specimen was peripheral blood mononuclear cells (PBMCs), taken at new diagnosis, from a patient treated with antithyroid drugs. These receptors were taken from a woman younger than 35 with Graves disease. CDR3s include the opening cysteine and the closing phenylalanine or tryptophan. Size tells how often a clone was seen (once, few, many) or the class of an expanded clone, and some rows leave it out.

v_gene	j_gene	abundance	CDR3aa
TRBV18	TRBJ2-1	many	CASSPPSQGGEQFF
TRBV6-1	TRBJ1-1	few	CASCNRALEAFF
TRBV20-1	TRBJ1-5	.	CSASSQRVQPQHF
TRBV11-2	TRBJ2-6	many	CASSLDGAPGAINSGANVLTF
TRBV5-4	TRBJ2-3	.	CANIGGAGGTDTQYF
TRBV9	TRBJ2-7	many	CASSAFGSGGINEQYF
TRBV27	TRBJ1-5	many	CASSPGQINQPQHF
TRBV5-1	TRBJ2-7	.	CASSWGPERYF
TRBV10-3	TRBJ1-1	once	CAISESAAITKAFF
TRBV14	TRBJ1-1	.	CASSQDSFRLVAFF
TRBV10-2	TRBJ2-7	many	CASRTSGGTYEQYF
TRBV25-1	TRBJ1-1	few	CASSRIRGQEEAFF
TRBV12-3/TRBV12-4	TRBJ2-1	many	CASSFGLAGGFNEQFF
TRBV5-1	TRBJ1-2	many	CASSLDAGSLYGYTF
TRBV6-5	TRBJ2-5	few	CASSYTGDLLETQYF
TRBV6-1	TRBJ2-7	few	CASRGLTGDEQYF
TRBV5-4	TRBJ2-2	.	CASSLGSLRSGELFF
TRBV28	TRBJ2-7	many	CASSFPPGLAAYEQYF
TRBV27	TRBJ1-1	.	CASSLSRTGAGTEAFF
TRBV20-1	TRBJ1-1	once	CSASASSGGTEAFF
TRBV6-2/TRBV6-3	TRBJ2-3	many	CASSTDRTSTDTQYF
TRBV29-1	TRBJ1-1	many	CSVSQDSNTEAFF
TRBV7-8	TRBJ2-1	many	CASSLRVGGSSYNEQFF
TRBV5-1	TRBJ2-7	many	CASSFRTGFYEQYF
TRBV7-9	TRBJ2-7	few	CASSLGGSGFSYEQYF